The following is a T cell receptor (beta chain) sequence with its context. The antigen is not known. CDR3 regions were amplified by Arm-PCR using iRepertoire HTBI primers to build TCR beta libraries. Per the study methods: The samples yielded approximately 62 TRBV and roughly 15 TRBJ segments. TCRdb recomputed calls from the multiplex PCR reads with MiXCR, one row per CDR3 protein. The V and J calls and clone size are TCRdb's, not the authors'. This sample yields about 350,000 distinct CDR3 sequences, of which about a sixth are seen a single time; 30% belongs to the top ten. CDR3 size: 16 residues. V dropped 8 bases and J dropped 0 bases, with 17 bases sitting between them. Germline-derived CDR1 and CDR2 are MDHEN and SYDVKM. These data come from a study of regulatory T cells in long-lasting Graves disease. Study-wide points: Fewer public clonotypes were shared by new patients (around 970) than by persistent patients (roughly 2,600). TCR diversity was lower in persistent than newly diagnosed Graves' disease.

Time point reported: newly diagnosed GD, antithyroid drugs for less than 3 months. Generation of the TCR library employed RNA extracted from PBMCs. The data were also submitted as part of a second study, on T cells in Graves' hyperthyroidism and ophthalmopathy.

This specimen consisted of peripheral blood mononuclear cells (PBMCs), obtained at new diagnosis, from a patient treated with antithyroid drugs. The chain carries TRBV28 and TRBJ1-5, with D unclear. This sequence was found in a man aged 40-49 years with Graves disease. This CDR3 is CASGVRVRNSNQPQHF. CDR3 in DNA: TGTGCCAGCGGGGTGCGAGTTAGAAATAGCAATCAGCCCCAGCATTTT.